A single sample is the source of the 24 T cell receptor beta chains below, sequenced in a study of cytomegalovirus exposure and HLA in healthy donors (dated by TCRdb to the late 2010s). Library preparation employed the immunoSEQ multiplex PCR assay. The multiplex PCR relied on a mix of 60 forward primers for TCR Vbeta segments and 13 reverse primers for TCR Jbeta segments. Sourced from immuneACCESS, this table was stored by TCRdb with only in-frame sequences that have V and J called. A share of the clones is absent; for the studies checked, an unresolved V gene accounts for under half, and the remainder has no known explanation. Here the sample has tens of thousands of clones; roughly 80% occur a single time. The top ten constitute about a fifth of the sample. Source material: PBMCs. The receptor set was obtained from a woman in her twenties or thirties in good health and CMV-seropositive.

The chain employs TRBV28 and TRBJ1-1, with a tentative D call TRBD1 (5 bases). Germline lookup yields CDR1 MDHEN and CDR2 SYDVKM. Trimming pared 8 bases from V and 0 bases from J, leaving 22 bases between. This CDR3 contains 17 residues. DNA for the CDR3: TGTGCCAGCCGCCCTTGGGAAGGGGTACGGATGAACACTGAAGCTTTCTTT. As protein: CASRPWEGVRMNTEAFF.

The chain links TRBV5-1 to TRBJ1-2, with 7 bases matching TRBD1. V was pared by 3 bases and J by 3 bases, with 2 bases of the junction left unmatched. Germline V gives CDR1 SGHRS, CDR2 YFSETQ. The CDR3 has 13 residues. The CDR3 sequence is CASSSGTDYGYTF. The CDR3 nucleotides are TGCGCCAGCAGCTCCGGGACAGACTATGGCTACACCTTC.

J is TRBJ2-7 and V is TRBV4-3; a weak D match, TRBD2 (6 bases). The CDR3 is made up of 14 amino acids. The V and J ends lost 1 base and 3 bases respectively, with 10 bases between them. Germline-derived CDR1 and CDR2 are LGHNA and YSLEER. CDR3: CASSQGVGGYEQYF. CDR3 DNA: TGCGCCAGCAGCCAAGGAGTGGGGGGCTACGAGCAGTACTTC.

This clone came up once. The chain employs TRBV6-1 and TRBJ2-7; 9 nucleotides line up with TRBD1. This CDR3 is 15 amino acids long. Trimming took 1 base from V and 4 from J; bases not matched to a gene: 5. Per germline, CDR1 MNHNS and CDR2 SASEGT. CDR3 sequence reads: CASSEGTGVMYEQYF. In DNA form, the CDR3 reads TGTGCCAGCAGTGAAGGGACAGGGGTTATGTACGAGCAGTACTTC.

This sequence joins TRBV7-7 and TRBJ2-7, with 10 positions matching TRBD1. Germline assignment: CDR1 SSHAT and CDR2 FNYEAQ (reference sequence). This CDR3 is built from 15 residues. Trimming took 5 bases from V and 1 from J; bases not matched to a gene: 5. As DNA, the CDR3 is TGTGCCAGCAGCCCCGCGGGACAGGGGTCCTACGAGCAGTACTTC. This codes for CASSPAGQGSYEQYF.

The rearrangement uses TRBV28 and TRBJ1-5; D unresolved. In germline, CDR1 is MDHEN, CDR2 SYDVKM. Trimming left V 7 bases short and J 0 bases short, with 16 bases between. The CDR3 contains 16 residues. CDR3 coding DNA: TGTGCCAGCACCCTCGTGGTCCGGGATAGCAATCAGCCCCAGCATTTT. This codes for CASTLVVRDSNQPQHF.

The V gene is TRBV4-2, the J gene TRBJ2-7; possibly TRBD2 for D (5 bases). This CDR3 has 15 residues. CDR1 LGHNA and CDR2 YNFKEQ come from the germline V gene. Trimming took 1 base from V and 3 from J, leaving 13 bases between them. CDR3 coding DNA: TGTGCCAGCAGCCAAGTGAGCGGTAAGGGCTACGAGCAGTACTTC. This sequence encodes CASSQVSGKGYEQYF.

This clone was observed once. V is TRBV29-1 and J is TRBJ1-2; 7 bases are a match to TRBD1. The germline V gene encodes CDR1 SQVTM and CDR2 ANQGSEA. CDR3 length: 13 amino acids. Germline trimming cut 4 bases from V and 3 bases from J; bases unmatched to any gene: 5. The CDR3 region has the DNA TGCAGCGTTGGGGACAGTCGACACTATGGCTACACCTTC. It is translated as CSVGDSRHYGYTF. Based on the CDR3 plus reference TRBV29-1 and TRBJ1-2, the full variable domain is SAVISQKPSRDICQRGTSLTIQCQVDSQVTMMFWYRQQPGQSLTLIATANQGSEATYESGFVIDKFPISRPNLTFSTLTVSNMSPEDSSIYLCSVGDSRHYGYTFGSGTRLTVV.

The chain employs TRBV11-3 and TRBJ1-1; D is unresolved. Germline CDR1 SGHNT, CDR2 YENEEA. This CDR3 has 13 residues. Trimming cost V 2 bases and J 3 bases, with 7 bases left between them. DNA of the CDR3: TGTGCCAGCAGCTTATGGGCCGACACTGAAGCTTTCTTT. It codes for CASSLWADTEAFF.

The V call is TRBV25-1, the J call TRBJ1-1; tentatively, D is TRBD1 (5 bases). With 5 bases removed from V and 5 bases from J, the gap between germline ends came to 12 bases. Germline V gene sequence: CDR1 MGHDK, CDR2 SYGVNS. The length of the CDR3 is 13 residues. CDR3 protein: CASSPRGGTEAFF. In DNA form, the CDR3 reads TGTGCCAGCAGTCCTAGGGGCGGTACTGAAGCTTTCTTT.

The gene calls are TRBV6-5 and TRBJ2-1; 11 bases are shared with TRBD2. The CDR3 spans 15 residues. J gave up 4 bases and V 7 bases, and 6 bases lay outside the gene matches. Germline values: CDR1 MNHEY, CDR2 SVGAGI. The chain's CDR3 is CASTPTSGTYNEQFF. The CDR3 DNA reads TGTGCCAGCACCCCGACTAGCGGGACATACAATGAGCAGTTCTTC.

This clone was counted a few times. The chain combines TRBV7-9 with TRBJ1-1; unclear D gene. The CDR3 spans 12 residues. Looked up from germline, CDR1 is SEHNR and CDR2 is FQNEAQ (reference sequence). Trimming removed 2 bases at V and 1 base at J, with 2 bases between. The CDR3 reads CASSLQNTEAFF. The CDR3 DNA is TGTGCCAGCAGCTTACAGAACACTGAAGCTTTCTTT.

V and J are TRBV19 and TRBJ2-7; D possibly corresponds to TRBD1 (5 bases). There are 12 residues in the CDR3. The ends were cut back, 6 bases at V and 6 bases at J, with 12 bases in the middle. Per the germline V gene, CDR1 is LNHDA and CDR2 is SQIVND (reference sequence). CDR3 sequence (DNA): TGTGCCAGTAGCCCCTTAGGGGCCGAGCAGTACTTC. Translated, it gives CASSPLGAEQYF.

The chain combines TRBV9 with TRBJ2-3; TRBD2 matches at 13 bases. Germline lookup yields CDR1 SGDLS and CDR2 YYNGEE. This CDR3 region has 14 residues. Germline trimming cut 0 bases from V and 11 bases from J; bases unmatched to any gene: 3. The CDR3 DNA reads TGTGCCAGCAGCGTAGGGACTAGCGGGAGTCAGCAGTATTTT. Residues: CASSVGTSGSQQYF. The whole variable domain, remainder taken from reference TRBV9 and TRBJ2-3, is DSGVTQTPKHLITATGQRVTLRCSPRSGDLSVYWYQQSLDQGLQFLIQYYNGEERAKGNILERFSAQQFPDLHSELNLSSLELGDSALYFCASSVGTSGSQQYFGPGTRLTVL.

CDR3 in amino acids: CASSAREWTDTQYF. The CDR3 DNA is TGTGCCAGCAGCGCCAGGGAATGGACAGATACGCAGTATTTT. V usage is TRBV7-8 and J usage is TRBJ2-3; D perhaps matches TRBD1 (5 bases). Germline CDR1 reads SGHVS; CDR2 reads FQNEAQ. Trimming stripped 5 bases from V and 3 bases from J, with 12 bases between. This CDR3 region has 14 residues.

The CDR3 DNA follows: TGTGCCAGCAGCCAAACCCTACGGACAGGGGGCCACGAGCAGTACTTC. This gives the protein CASSQTLRTGGHEQYF. The V gene is TRBV16, the J gene TRBJ2-7; the match to TRBD1 covers 11 bases. Germline loops: CDR1 KGHSY, CDR2 FQNENV. This CDR3 comprises 16 residues. The junction had 8 bases not matched to a gene; V was cut back by 2 bases and J by 5 bases.

J is TRBJ1-1 and V is TRBV29-1; TRBD1 matches at 8 bases. This CDR3 is built from 19 residues. Germline loops: CDR1 SQVTM, CDR2 ANQGSEA. The trim removed 1 base at V and 0 bases at J, leaving 16 bases unmatched. The CDR3 loop reads CSVEVTRGRWNLMNTEAFF. In DNA form, the CDR3 reads TGCAGCGTTGAAGTAACCAGGGGGCGGTGGAATCTCATGAACACTGAAGCTTTCTTT. Full variable domain (outside the CDR3, taken from reference TRBV29-1 and TRBJ1-1): SAVISQKPSRDICQRGTSLTIQCQVDSQVTMMFWYRQQPGQSLTLIATANQGSEATYESGFVIDKFPISRPNLTFSTLTVSNMSPEDSSIYLCSVEVTRGRWNLMNTEAFFGQGTRLTVV.

V usage is TRBV2 and J usage is TRBJ1-4; no reliable D call. V was shortened by 3 bases and J by 4 bases, with 9 bases between the two germline ends. This CDR3 comprises 14 residues. From germline, CDR1 is SNHLY and CDR2 FYNNEI. The CDR3 reads CASSDGQFNEKLFF. The CDR3 DNA sequence: TGTGCCAGCAGTGATGGGCAGTTTAATGAAAAACTGTTTTTT.

This clone was detected a few times. J is TRBJ2-3 and V is TRBV30; the match to TRBD2 covers 11 bases. Germline values: CDR1 GTSNPN, CDR2 SVGIG (reference sequence). The CDR3 spans 16 residues. V lost 3 bases to trimming and J lost 6 bases; unmatched junction nucleotides: 11. Here the CDR3 DNA reads TGTGCCTGGAGACTAGCGGGAGTTAGGAGTGTGGATACGCAGTATTTT. This sequence encodes CAWRLAGVRSVDTQYF.

The V gene is TRBV7-6, the J gene TRBJ1-3; 7 nucleotides agree with TRBD1. This CDR3 comprises 15 residues. Germline CDR1 reads SGHVS; CDR2 reads FNYEAQ. V gave up 4 bases and J gave up 3 bases; unmatched junction bases: 6. CDR3 nucleotide sequence: TGTGCCAGCAGCTCGGGACAGAAGGTTGGAAACACCATATATTTT. Protein product: CASSSGQKVGNTIYF.

The chain is built from TRBV7-2 and TRBJ1-1; D gene unclear. The CDR3 has 15 amino acids. Germline-derived CDR1 and CDR2 are SGHTA and FQGNSA. V was cut by 1 base and J by 4 bases, with 13 bases left in between. DNA for the CDR3: TGTGCCAGCAGCTTAGAGGTTCCAGGCCCCACTGAAGCTTTCTTT. Translating it yields CASSLEVPGPTEAFF.

The gene calls are TRBV5-4 and TRBJ2-6, with 10 bases that match TRBD2. V lost 4 bases to trimming and J lost 0 bases; unmatched junction nucleotides: 7. Germline V gene sequence: CDR1 SGHNT, CDR2 YYREEE (reference sequence). This CDR3 is 18 amino acids long. The CDR3 sequence: CASSPRTSGSSGANVLTF. CDR3 nucleotides: TGTGCCAGCAGCCCCCGGACTAGCGGTTCCTCTGGGGCCAACGTCCTGACTTTC.

The chain couples TRBV19 to TRBJ1-4, with 8 bases that match TRBD1. This CDR3 has 14 amino acids. CDR1 and CDR2 from the germline V gene are LNHDA and SQIVND (reference sequence). The J segment lost 5 bases and the V segment lost 3 bases, leaving 2 bases of the junction unmatched. This CDR3 is CASSMWDRNEKLFF. CDR3 sequence (DNA): TGTGCCAGTAGTATGTGGGACAGGAATGAAAAACTGTTTTTT.

This rearrangement joins TRBV7-8 to TRBJ2-7; 11 bases are a match to TRBD2. Germline assignment: CDR1 SGHVS and CDR2 FQNEAQ. After removal of 5 bases from V and 3 bases from J, the junction contained 6 bases not matched to a gene. The CDR3 runs to 15 residues. The CDR3 region is CASSKKGLAVYEQYF. CDR3 nucleotides: TGTGCCAGCAGCAAAAAGGGACTAGCGGTCTACGAGCAGTACTTC.